Each of the 15 T cell receptor beta chains below was sequenced from the same sample in a study of blood T cell repertoires in COVID-19. Some clones are missing from TCRdb's copy, which holds only in-frame ones; the method was immunoSEQ multiplex PCR. The sample records about 210,000 clones, under 90% being singletons. Input material: peripheral blood. These receptors all stem from a woman older than 75 with COVID-19, enrolled during active disease.

The chain combines TRBV5-4 with TRBJ1-4; D is possibly TRBD1 (5 bases). Germline-derived CDR1 and CDR2 are SGHNT and YYREEE (reference sequence). The CDR3 runs to 14 residues. The V end was cut by 4 bases, the J end by 8 bases, with 15 bases between. The CDR3 nucleotides read TGTGCCAGCAGCCCCGGGGGTCCGCCCGAAAAACTGTTTTTT. This codes for CASSPGGPPEKLFF.

The rearrangement uses TRBV25-1 and TRBJ2-5, with no clear D. This CDR3 is 11 amino acids long. V lost 4 bases and J 5 bases, leaving 5 bases between the germline ends. CDR1 is MGHDK, CDR2 SYGVNS, per germline. The CDR3 coding sequence is TGTGCCAGCAGTGTGCAGGAGACCCAGTACTTC. It codes for CASSVQETQYF.

The rearrangement links TRBV6-5 to TRBJ1-2; 9 bases are a match to TRBD1. This CDR3 contains 14 residues. The germline V gene has CDR1 MNHEY and CDR2 SVGAGI. The V gene end was trimmed by 6 bases and the J gene end by 5 bases; junction bases not matched to a gene: 7. The CDR3, as DNA: TGTGCCAGCAGATTGGGACAGGGCTTGTATGGCTACACCTTC. It is translated as CASRLGQGLYGYTF.

This chain uses TRBV24-1 with TRBJ2-7; D not certain. The CDR3 is 12 residues long. Looked up from germline, CDR1 is KGHDR and CDR2 is SFDVKD. With 6 bases removed from V and 4 bases from J, the gap between germline ends came to 9 bases. CDR3 loop: CATSQCVYEQYF. As DNA, the CDR3 is TGTGCCACCAGTCAATGTGTTTACGAGCAGTACTTC.

The chain employs TRBV9 and TRBJ2-4, with D possibly matching TRBD2 (6 bases). Trimming pared 2 bases from V and 7 bases from J, leaving 10 bases between. Germline lookup yields CDR1 SGDLS and CDR2 YYNGEE. This CDR3 spans 13 amino acids. The CDR3 nucleotides are TGTGCCAGCAGCGTCGGACGGGAGAACATTCAGTACTTC. It is translated as CASSVGRENIQYF.

The chain recombines TRBV5-1 with TRBJ1-4; D unresolved. The CDR3 length is 16 residues. The V gene's germline CDR1 is SGHRS and CDR2 YFSETQ. V was cut by 0 bases and J by 4 bases, with 13 bases left in between. CDR3 DNA sequence: TGCGCCAGCAGCTTGGAGGCGAGGGCGTATAATGAAAAACTGTTTTTT. Encoded protein: CASSLEARAYNEKLFF. Full variable domain (missing parts from reference TRBV5-1 and TRBJ1-4): KAGVTQTPRYLIKTRGQQVTLSCSPISGHRSVSWYQQTPGQGLQFLFEYFSETQRNKGNFPGRFSGRQFSNSRSEMNVSTLELGDSALYLCASSLEARAYNEKLFFGSGTQLSVL.

The chain's CDR3 is CASSLSVGLNTGELFF. The CDR3 region has the DNA TGTGCCAGCAGCTTATCGGTGGGACTGAACACCGGGGAGCTGTTTTTT. The rearrangement uses TRBV7-6 and TRBJ2-2; maybe TRBD2 (6 bases). Between the trimmed V and J ends, which lost 2 bases and 1 base, there was a span of 11 bases. CDR1 and CDR2 (germline): SGHVS, FNYEAQ. The CDR3 has 16 amino acids.

The V call is TRBV5-8, the J call TRBJ1-2, with 7 bases lining up with TRBD1. Germline CDR1 reads SGHTS; CDR2 reads YDEGEE. This CDR3 has 14 amino acids. The V gene end was trimmed by 3 bases and the J gene end by 4 bases; junction bases not matched to a gene: 6. DNA for the CDR3: TGTGCCAGCAGCTCCCGGACAGGACCCTATGGCTACACCTTC. As protein: CASSSRTGPYGYTF.

In this sample, this clone turned up a few times. The V gene is TRBV2, the J gene TRBJ1-1; tentatively, D is TRBD1 (5 bases). The V gene lost 4 bases and the J gene lost 0 bases, with 15 bases spanning the gap. Germline CDR1 and CDR2: SNHLY and FYNNEI. The CDR3 extends over 16 amino acids. The CDR3: CASSAPDGQMNTEAFF. DNA for the CDR3: TGTGCCAGCAGTGCCCCAGACGGACAAATGAACACTGAAGCTTTCTTT.

The rearrangement joins TRBV7-3 to TRBJ1-1; unclear D gene. The CDR3 consists of 13 residues. CDR1 and CDR2 (germline): SGHTA, FQGTGA. Deletions cut 5 bases from V and 1 base from J, with 8 bases between. The CDR3 nucleotides read TGTGCCAGCAGCCCATACAGGAACACTGAAGCTTTCTTT. This codes for CASSPYRNTEAFF.

The CDR3 DNA reads as TGCGCCAGCAGCCGTCTAGCGGGAGGACAAGAGACCCAGTACTTC. Its translation: CASSRLAGGQETQYF. The rearrangement uses TRBV5-1 and TRBJ2-5; 11 positions match TRBD2. From germline, CDR1 is SGHRS and CDR2 YFSETQ. With V trimmed by 4 bases and J by 2 bases, 4 bases remained unmatched. The CDR3 is 15 amino acids.

Worth noting for this clone: Within the sample, other DNA sequences also encode this same CDR3. The J gene is TRBJ1-6, the V gene TRBV7-9; weak D call: TRBD1 (5 bases). Between the trimmed V and J ends, which lost 3 bases and 10 bases, there was a span of 13 bases. CDR3 length: 14 amino acids. Germline CDR1 reads SEHNR; CDR2 reads FQNEAQ (reference sequence). The CDR3 DNA is TGTGCCAGCAGCTTCGGGCAGGGCGGCTCACCCCTCCACTTT. Amino acids: CASSFGQGGSPLHF.

V is TRBV18 and J is TRBJ1-2, with D perhaps TRBD1 (6 bases). CDR1 is KGHSH and CDR2 is LQKENI in the germline V gene. Trimming cost V 6 bases and J 4 bases, with 24 bases left between them. This CDR3 comprises 17 residues. This CDR3 is CASSLGTLGNDGYGYTF. CDR3 nucleotides: TGTGCCAGCTCCTTGGGGACATTGGGCAATGATGGCTATGGCTACACCTTC.

The chain is built from TRBV4-1 and TRBJ1-4; D perhaps matches TRBD1 (5 bases). Trimming pared 0 bases from V and 8 bases from J, leaving 13 bases between. Per the germline V gene, CDR1 is MGHRA and CDR2 is YSYEKL. This CDR3 region has 15 residues. In DNA form, the CDR3 reads TGCGCCAGCAGCCAAGAGTCCAGGGTGGGAGAAAAACTGTTTTTT. The encoded protein is CASSQESRVGEKLFF.

Details on this clone: One junction end does not reproduce the germline sequence, and a read error may be involved. V usage is TRBV5-4 and J usage is TRBJ2-1; tentatively, D is TRBD1 (6 bases). This CDR3 contains 13 residues. Germline V CDR1 and CDR2: SGHNT, YYREEE (reference sequence). CDR3 protein: CASSPTGLGNSIF. The CDR3 DNA follows: TGTGCCAGCAGCCCGACAGGCCTGGGAAATTCGATCTTC.